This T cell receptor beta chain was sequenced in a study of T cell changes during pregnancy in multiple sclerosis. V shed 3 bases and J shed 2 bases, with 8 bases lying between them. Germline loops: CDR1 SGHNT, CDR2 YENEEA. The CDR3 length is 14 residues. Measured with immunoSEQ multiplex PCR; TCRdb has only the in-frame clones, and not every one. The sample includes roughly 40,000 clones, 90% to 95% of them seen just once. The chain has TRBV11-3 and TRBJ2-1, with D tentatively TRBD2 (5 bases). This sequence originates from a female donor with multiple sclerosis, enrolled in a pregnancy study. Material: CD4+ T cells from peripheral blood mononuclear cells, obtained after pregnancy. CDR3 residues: CASSFSGPYNEQFF. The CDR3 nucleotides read TGTGCCAGCAGCTTCAGCGGTCCCTACAATGAGCAGTTCTTC.